This T cell receptor beta chain was sequenced for a study of CD8+ T cells in alopecia areata (dated by TCRdb to about 2018). Background on the whole study: Treated patients were enrolled in an open-label pilot trial of oral tofacitinib, 5 to 10 mg twice daily, for moderate-to-severe alopecia areata. Tofacitinib was administered for 6 to 18 months, and 6 months of follow-up off drug were then conducted to assess delayed response and recurrence. The SALT score, which quantifies the percentage of affected scalp surface area, was used to measure disease severity in treated patients. In both human patients and the C3H/HeJ mouse model, the study applied high-throughput TCRbeta sequencing to look at T cell clonal expansion in alopecia areata. In humans, TCRbeta sequencing was performed on scalp tissue and on sorted CD4+ and CD8+ peripheral blood T cells from healthy controls and from patients with patchy or totalis/universalis alopecia areata. Biopsies were taken from tofacitinib-treated patients at baseline and again at 4 and 24 weeks into treatment, and several of those patients also had a later scalp biopsy. Clonality in the scalp was compared among normal scalp (n=4), patchy alopecia areata scalp (n=8), and alopecia totalis/universalis scalp (n=8). RNA was obtained with the PAXgene miRNA kit for fixed scalp, the miRNeasy kit for PBMCs, and the RNeasy kit for mouse skin. TCRbeta CDR3 regions were amplified by immunoSEQ multiplex PCR using 35 Vbeta forward and 13 Jbeta reverse primers.

From the cysteine through the phenylalanine, the CDR3 covers 13 amino acids. Of the read, only the CDR3 DNA is kept; its 39 bases are in frame from base 1. From the germline V gene (reference sequence), CDR1 is MNHEY and CDR2 is SMNVEV. Trimming costs V 2 bases and J 1 base, and their ends lie 6 bases apart. Library construction relied on the immunoSEQ multiplex PCR assay. For TCR sequencing, RNA was extracted from every sample and reverse transcribed into cDNA to serve as template. SuperScript III was used for first-strand cDNA synthesis, primed with a 2:1 mix of oligo-dT and random hexamers. A synthetic immune receptor repertoire was used to gauge amplification bias, and whatever bias remained was removed computationally. On the authors' methods: Raw reads were preprocessed for error removal, and CDR3 was defined according to IMGT conventions as running from the conserved cysteine to phenylalanine. Clonality was computed as 1 minus the Shannon entropy, with the entropy normalized by log2 of the number of productive unique TCRs. CD4 or CD8 identity of scalp clones was inferred by cross-referencing scalp TCRbeta sequences with sorted blood CD4 and CD8 repertoires. TCRdb holds this immuneACCESS table with in-frame rearrangements only. Some clones are missing; in checked studies, unresolved V genes explain under half, and the rest has no known cause. V and J calls and clone size follow that table, whereas D and trimming were derived from the DNA. The sample table contains more than 110,000 clones; only one count was recorded for around four fifths of them. Around a quarter of the sample is in the top ten clones.

The sample's time point label, in plain terms: about 4 weeks on oral tofacitinib. This specimen's treatment or condition label, per the study, means: oral pan-JAK inhibitor, 5-10 mg twice daily. Peripheral blood and lesional scalp punch biopsies were obtained from patients with alopecia areata. After PBMCs were isolated by density centrifugation and stained for CD3, CD4 and CD8, a FACSAria was used to sort CD4+ and CD8+ T cells. Details on this clone: The specificity of this receptor is unknown. Base qualities are missing; no much larger clone stands one base away. Other DNA sequences in this sample translate to the same CDR3.

On the study overall, not on this receptor specifically: During tofacitinib treatment, many expanded lesional clones stuck around in both scalp and blood, and this persistence may partly explain why relapse happens after treatment is stopped. Compared with normal scalp, lesional scalp had higher clonality and more expanded CD8+ clones, particularly in alopecia totalis/universalis, a pattern that suggests antigenic drive. Resident alphabeta T cells in normal human skin are also sequenced, complicating scalp TCR repertoire analysis, unlike mouse skin dominated by gammadelta T cells. Shared TCR sequences between patients were less evident than in mice, which may be partly attributable to HLA diversity in the patient population. With tofacitinib, both scalp clonality and the number of expanded CD8+ clones among the top 100 scalp clones went down significantly. The treated cohort was small, with a single nonresponder, so links between baseline CD8+ expansion and response need larger studies.

Here the sequenced sample was CD8+ T cells sorted from blood, taken at week 4, from a patient treated with tofacitinib. This sequence was found in a human donor with alopecia areata. The chain employs TRBV27 and TRBJ2-7; D gene: possibly TRBD1, on 5 matching bases. The encoded CDR3 is CASSLGASYEQYF. The nucleotides read TGTGCCAGCAGTTTAGGGGCATCCTACGAGCAGTACTTC.